The T cell receptor beta chain described here comes from a study of cytomegalovirus exposure and HLA in healthy donors. Across the study: Caucasian-associated ancestry cluster membership applied to about four fifths of around 400 genotyped donors. Broader study findings: There were under 200 TCR beta chains listed as cytomegalovirus-associated.

Worth noting for this clone: Its antigen is unknown.

Primers included in the PCR were 60 Vbeta and 13 Jbeta primers. TCRdb's table, derived via immunoSEQ multiplex PCR, lists solely in-frame clones and lacks some. The sample consists of roughly 93,000 clones, around 80% of them appearing once. Each donor's status was that of a healthy bone marrow donor. Trimming took off 6 bases at V and 11 bases at J, with 17 bases between the two ends. The CDR3 has 13 amino acids. Germline V CDR1 and CDR2: SGHTA, FQGTGA. The sequence came from a man younger than 40 in good health and CMV-seronegative. The material sequenced was PBMCs. V and J are TRBV7-3 and TRBJ2-1; D perhaps matches TRBD2 (6 bases). The CDR3 nucleotides are TGTGCCAGCAGTTTTGGCAGGGAGGAAAAGCAGTTCTTC. It translates to CASSFGREEKQFF.